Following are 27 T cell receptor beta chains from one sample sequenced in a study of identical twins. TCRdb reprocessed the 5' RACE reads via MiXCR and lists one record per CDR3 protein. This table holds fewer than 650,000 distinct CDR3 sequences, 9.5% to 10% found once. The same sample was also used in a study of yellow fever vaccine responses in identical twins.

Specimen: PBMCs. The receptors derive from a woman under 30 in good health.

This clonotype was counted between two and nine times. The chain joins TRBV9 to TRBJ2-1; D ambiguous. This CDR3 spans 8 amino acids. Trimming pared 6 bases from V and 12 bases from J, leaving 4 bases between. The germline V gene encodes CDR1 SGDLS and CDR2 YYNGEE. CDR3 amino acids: CASNRQFF. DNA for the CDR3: TGTGCCAGCAATAGGCAGTTCTTC.

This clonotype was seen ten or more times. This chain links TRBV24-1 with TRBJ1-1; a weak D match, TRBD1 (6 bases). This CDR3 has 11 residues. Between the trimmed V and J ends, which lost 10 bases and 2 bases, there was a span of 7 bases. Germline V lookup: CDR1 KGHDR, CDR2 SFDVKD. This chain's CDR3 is CATQGNTEAFF. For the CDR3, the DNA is TGTGCCACACAGGGTAACACTGAAGCTTTCTTT.

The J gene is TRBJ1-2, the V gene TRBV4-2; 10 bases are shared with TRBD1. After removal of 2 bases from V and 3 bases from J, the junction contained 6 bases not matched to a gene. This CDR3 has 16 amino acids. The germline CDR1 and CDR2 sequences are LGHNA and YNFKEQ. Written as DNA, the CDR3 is TGTGCCAGCAGCCAACCTACAGGGACAGGGGACTATGGCTACACCTTC. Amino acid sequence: CASSQPTGTGDYGYTF.

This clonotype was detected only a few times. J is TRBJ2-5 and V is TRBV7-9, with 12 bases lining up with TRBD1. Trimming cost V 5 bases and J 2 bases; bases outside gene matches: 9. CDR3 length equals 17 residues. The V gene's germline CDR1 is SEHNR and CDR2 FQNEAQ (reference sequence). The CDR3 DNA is TGTGCCAGCAGCCTGACCCGGGACAGGGGGCTTCAAGAGACCCAGTACTTC. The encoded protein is CASSLTRDRGLQETQYF. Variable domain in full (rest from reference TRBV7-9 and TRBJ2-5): DTGVSQNPRHKITKRGQNVTFRCDPISEHNRLYWYRQTLGQGPEFLTYFQNEAQLEKSRLLSDRFSAERPKGSFSTLEIQRTEQGDSAMYLCASSLTRDRGLQETQYFGPGTRLLVL.

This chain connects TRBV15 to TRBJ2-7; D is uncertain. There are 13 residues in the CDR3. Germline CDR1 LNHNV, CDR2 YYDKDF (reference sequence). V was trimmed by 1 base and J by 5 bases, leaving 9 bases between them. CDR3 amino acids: CATSRGGTDEQYF. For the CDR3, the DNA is TGTGCCACCAGCAGAGGTGGAACAGACGAGCAGTACTTC.

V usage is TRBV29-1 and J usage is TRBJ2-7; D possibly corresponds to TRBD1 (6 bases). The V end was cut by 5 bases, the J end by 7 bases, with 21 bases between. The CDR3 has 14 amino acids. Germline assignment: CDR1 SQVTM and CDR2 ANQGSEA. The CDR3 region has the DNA TGCAGCGTTAACATACAGGGTTCTAATTATGAGCAGTACTTC. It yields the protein CSVNIQGSNYEQYF.

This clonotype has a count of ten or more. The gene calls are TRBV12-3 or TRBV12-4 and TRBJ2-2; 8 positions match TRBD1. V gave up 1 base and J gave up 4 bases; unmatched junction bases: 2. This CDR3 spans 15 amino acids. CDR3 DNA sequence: TGTGCCAGCAGTTTAGACAGGGGGATCACCGGGGAGCTGTTTTTT. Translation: CASSLDRGITGELFF.

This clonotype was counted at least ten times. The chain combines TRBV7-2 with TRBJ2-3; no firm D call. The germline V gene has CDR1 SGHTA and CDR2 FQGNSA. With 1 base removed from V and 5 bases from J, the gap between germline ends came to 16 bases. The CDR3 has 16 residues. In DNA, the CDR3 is TGTGCCAGCAGCTTAGTCCCAGGCACAATCGGAGATACGCAGTATTTT. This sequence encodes CASSLVPGTIGDTQYF.

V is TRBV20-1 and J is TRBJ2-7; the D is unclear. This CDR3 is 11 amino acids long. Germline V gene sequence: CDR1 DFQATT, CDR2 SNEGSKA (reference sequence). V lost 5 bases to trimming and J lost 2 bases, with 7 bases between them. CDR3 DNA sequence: TGCAGTGCTGACAAGGCCTACGAGCAGTACTTC. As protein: CSADKAYEQYF.

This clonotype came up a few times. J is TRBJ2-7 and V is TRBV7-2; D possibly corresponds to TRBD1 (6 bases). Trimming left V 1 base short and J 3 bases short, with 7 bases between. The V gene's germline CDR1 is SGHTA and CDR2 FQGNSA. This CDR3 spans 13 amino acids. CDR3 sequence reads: CASSLEGHYEQYF. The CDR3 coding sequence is TGTGCCAGCAGCTTAGAGGGACACTACGAGCAGTACTTC.

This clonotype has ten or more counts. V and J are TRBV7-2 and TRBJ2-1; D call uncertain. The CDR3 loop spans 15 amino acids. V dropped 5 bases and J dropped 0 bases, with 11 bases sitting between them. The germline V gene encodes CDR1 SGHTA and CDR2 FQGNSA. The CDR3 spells CASSPDPFSYNEQFF. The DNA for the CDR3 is TGTGCCAGCAGCCCCGACCCCTTCTCCTACAATGAGCAGTTCTTC.

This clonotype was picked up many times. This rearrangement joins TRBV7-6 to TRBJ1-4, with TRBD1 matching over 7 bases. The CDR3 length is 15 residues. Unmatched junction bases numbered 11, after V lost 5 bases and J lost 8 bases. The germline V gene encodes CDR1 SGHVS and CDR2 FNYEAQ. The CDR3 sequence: CASSQRDSGGEKLFF. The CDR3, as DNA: TGTGCCAGCAGCCAGAGGGACAGTGGAGGGGAAAAACTGTTTTTT. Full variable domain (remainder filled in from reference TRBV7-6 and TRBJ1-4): GAGVSQSPRYKVTKRGQDVALRCDPISGHVSLYWYRQALGQGPEFLTYFNYEAQQDKSGLPNDRFSAERPEGSISTLTIQRTEQRDSAMYRCASSQRDSGGEKLFFGSGTQLSVL.

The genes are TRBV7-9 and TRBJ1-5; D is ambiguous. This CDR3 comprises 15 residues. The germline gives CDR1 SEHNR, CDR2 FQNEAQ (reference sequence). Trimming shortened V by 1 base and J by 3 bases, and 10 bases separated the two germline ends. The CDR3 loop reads CASSLGDTINQPQHF. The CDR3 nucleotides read TGTGCCAGCAGCTTAGGTGACACGATCAATCAGCCCCAGCATTTT.

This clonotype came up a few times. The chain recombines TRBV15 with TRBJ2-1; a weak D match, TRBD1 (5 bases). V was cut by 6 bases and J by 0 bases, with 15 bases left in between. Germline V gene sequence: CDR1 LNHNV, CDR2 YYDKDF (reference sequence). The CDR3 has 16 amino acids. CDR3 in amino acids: CATSLNRLSSYNEQFF. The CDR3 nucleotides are TGTGCCACCAGTTTAAACAGGCTAAGCTCCTACAATGAGCAGTTCTTC.

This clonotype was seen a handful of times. The CDR3 region has the DNA TGTGCCAGCAGCGTAGTGGACGGATCCTACGAGCAGTACTTC. Its translation: CASSVVDGSYEQYF. The chain couples TRBV9 to TRBJ2-7; unclear D gene. CDR3 length: 14 amino acids. V lost 0 bases and J 1 base, leaving 8 bases between the germline ends. Germline CDR1 SGDLS, CDR2 YYNGEE.

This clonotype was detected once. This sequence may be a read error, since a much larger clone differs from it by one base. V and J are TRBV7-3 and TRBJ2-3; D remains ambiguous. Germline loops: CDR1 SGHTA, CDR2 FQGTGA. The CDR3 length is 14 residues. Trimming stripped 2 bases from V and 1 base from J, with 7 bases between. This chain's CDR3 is CASSLEAGTDTQYF. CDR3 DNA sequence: TGTGCCAGCAGCTTAGAGGCCGGCACAGATACGCAGTATTTT.

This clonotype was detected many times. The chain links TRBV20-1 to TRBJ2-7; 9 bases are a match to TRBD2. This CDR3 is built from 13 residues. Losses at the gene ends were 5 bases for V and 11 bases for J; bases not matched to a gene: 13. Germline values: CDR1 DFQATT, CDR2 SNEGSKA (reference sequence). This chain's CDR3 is CSAGIAGASTEYF. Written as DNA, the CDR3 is TGCAGTGCTGGAATAGCGGGAGCCTCTACTGAGTACTTC.

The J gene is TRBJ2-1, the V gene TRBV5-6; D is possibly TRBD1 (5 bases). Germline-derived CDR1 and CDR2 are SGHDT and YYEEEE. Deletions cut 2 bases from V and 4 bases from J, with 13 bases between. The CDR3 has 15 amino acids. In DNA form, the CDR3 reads TGTGCCAGCAGCTTTGTAGACAGACCGTACAATGAGCAGTTCTTC. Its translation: CASSFVDRPYNEQFF. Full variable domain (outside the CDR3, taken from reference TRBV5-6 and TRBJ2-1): DAGVTQSPTHLIKTRGQQVTLRCSPKSGHDTVSWYQQALGQGPQFIFQYYEEEERQRGNFPDRFSGHQFPNYSSELNVNALLLGDSALYLCASSFVDRPYNEQFFGPGTRLTVL.

CDR3 in amino acids: CASSLDPAGVPYEQYF. The CDR3 DNA is TGCGCCAGCAGCTTGGACCCAGCCGGTGTCCCCTACGAGCAGTACTTC. The chain links TRBV5-1 to TRBJ2-7, with D hard to call. The CDR3 is 16 amino acids. Looked up from germline, CDR1 is SGHRS and CDR2 is YFSETQ. Trimming left V 0 bases short and J 2 bases short, with 15 bases between.

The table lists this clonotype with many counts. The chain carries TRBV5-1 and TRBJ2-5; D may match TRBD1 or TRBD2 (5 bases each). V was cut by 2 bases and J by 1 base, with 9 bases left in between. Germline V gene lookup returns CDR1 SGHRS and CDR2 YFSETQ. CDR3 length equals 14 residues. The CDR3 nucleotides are TGCGCCAGCAGCTTCTCAGGGAGCCAAGAGACCCAGTACTTC. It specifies CASSFSGSQETQYF.

CDR3 bases: TGTGCCAGCAGCTTAGGGGGAGGGATCGGGTACGAGCAGTACTTC. Its translation is CASSLGGGIGYEQYF. J is TRBJ2-7 and V is TRBV7-3, with TRBD2 identical over 7 bases. Germline V gives CDR1 SGHTA, CDR2 FQGTGA. This CDR3 comprises 15 residues. Losses at the gene ends were 2 bases for V and 4 bases for J; bases not matched to a gene: 8.

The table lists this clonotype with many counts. CDR3 DNA sequence: TGTGCCAGCAGCTCAGGCTTCTCCGGGGGGGCCAACGTCCTGACTTTC. Its translation: CASSSGFSGGANVLTF. The chain links TRBV11-2 to TRBJ2-6; D unclear. V dropped 4 bases and J dropped 4 bases, with 14 bases sitting between them. CDR1 SGHAT and CDR2 FQNNGV come from the germline V gene. The CDR3 sequence is 16 residues long.

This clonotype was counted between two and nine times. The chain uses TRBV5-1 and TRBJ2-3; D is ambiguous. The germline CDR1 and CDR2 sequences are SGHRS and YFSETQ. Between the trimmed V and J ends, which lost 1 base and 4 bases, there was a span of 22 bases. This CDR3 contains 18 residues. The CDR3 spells CASSLSPSLGGVADTQYF. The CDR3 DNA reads TGCGCCAGCAGCTTGTCTCCATCCCTGGGTGGAGTCGCAGATACGCAGTATTTT.

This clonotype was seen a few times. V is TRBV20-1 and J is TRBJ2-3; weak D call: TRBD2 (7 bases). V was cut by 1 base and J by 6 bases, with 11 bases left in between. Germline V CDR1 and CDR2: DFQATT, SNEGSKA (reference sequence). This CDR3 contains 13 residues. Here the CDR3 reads CSARVAGADTQYF. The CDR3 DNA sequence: TGCAGTGCTAGAGTCGCGGGGGCGGATACGCAGTATTTT.

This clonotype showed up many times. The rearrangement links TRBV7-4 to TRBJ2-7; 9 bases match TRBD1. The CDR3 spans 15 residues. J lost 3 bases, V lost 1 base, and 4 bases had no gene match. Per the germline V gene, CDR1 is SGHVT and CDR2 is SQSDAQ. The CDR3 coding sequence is TGTGCCAGCAGCTTAGTACCGGGACAGGGCTACGAGCAGTACTTC. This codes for CASSLVPGQGYEQYF.

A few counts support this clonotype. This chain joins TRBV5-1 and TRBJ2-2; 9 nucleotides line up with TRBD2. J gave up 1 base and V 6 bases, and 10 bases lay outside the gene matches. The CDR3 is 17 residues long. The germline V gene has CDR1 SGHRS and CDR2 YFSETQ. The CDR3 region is CASTPPSSGKNTGELFF. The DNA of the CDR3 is TGCGCCAGCACCCCCCCCTCTAGCGGGAAGAACACCGGGGAGCTGTTTTTT.

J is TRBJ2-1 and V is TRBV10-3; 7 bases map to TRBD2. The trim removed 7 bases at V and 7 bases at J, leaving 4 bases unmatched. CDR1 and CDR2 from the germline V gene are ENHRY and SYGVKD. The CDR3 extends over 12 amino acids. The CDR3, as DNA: TGTGCCATCATGAACGGGGGGAATGAGCAGTTCTTC. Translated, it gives CAIMNGGNEQFF.